A single T cell receptor beta chain is shown here with its context. What it binds is not known. The CDR3 spans 14 residues. Trimming removed 5 bases at V and 9 bases at J, with 17 bases between. Germline CDR1 reads SGHTA; CDR2 reads FQGTGA. The sample belongs to a study of cytomegalovirus exposure and HLA in healthy donors. PCR primers comprised 60 Vbeta and 13 Jbeta primers. Assay used: immunoSEQ multiplex PCR; TCRdb lists only in-frame clones, some missing. The table lists approximately 140,000 clones, with under 2.5% in the top ten. Whole-study results and caveats: Indistinguishable V segments such as TRBV6-2 and TRBV6-3 were excluded.

The sequenced material came from PBMCs. The chain couples TRBV7-3 to TRBJ2-1, with a possible D match to TRBD2 (5 bases). The sequence was collected from a woman aged 18-35 years in good health and CMV-seronegative. The CDR3 here is CASSDTNKRGEQFF. The CDR3 DNA is TGTGCCAGCAGCGACACAAATAAACGGGGTGAGCAGTTCTTC.